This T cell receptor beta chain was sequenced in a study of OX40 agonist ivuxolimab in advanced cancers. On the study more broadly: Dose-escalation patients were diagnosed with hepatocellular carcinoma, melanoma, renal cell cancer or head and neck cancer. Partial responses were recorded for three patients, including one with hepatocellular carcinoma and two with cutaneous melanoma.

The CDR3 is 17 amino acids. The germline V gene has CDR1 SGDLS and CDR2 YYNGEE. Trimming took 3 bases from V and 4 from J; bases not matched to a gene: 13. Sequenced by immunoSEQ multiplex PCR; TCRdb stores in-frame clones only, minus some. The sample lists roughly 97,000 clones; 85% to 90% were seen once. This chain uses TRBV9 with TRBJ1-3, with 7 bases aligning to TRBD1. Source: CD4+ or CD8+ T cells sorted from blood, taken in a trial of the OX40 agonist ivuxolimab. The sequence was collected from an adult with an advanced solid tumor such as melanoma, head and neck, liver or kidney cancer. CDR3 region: CASSGSEQGYFGNTIYF. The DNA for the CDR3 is TGTGCCAGCAGCGGGTCCGAACAGGGGTATTTCGGAAACACCATATATTTT.